The clone carrying this T cell receptor (beta chain) was detected many times. The antigen remains unidentified. 5'RACE with 10-nucleotide random UMIs produced the cDNA. One entry per CDR3 protein, called by TCRdb with MiXCR from the 5' RACE reads. The repertoire has about 59,000 distinct CDR3 sequences, about 13% of them found once; the top ten carry about 10%. The record originates from a study of neurological immune-mediated disorders. Broader study findings: No CDR3 amino acid sequences recurred among expanded clones across subjects, suggesting private repertoires in all groups.

The CDR3 consists of 13 residues. The V and J ends lost 1 base and 4 bases respectively, with 5 bases between them. From germline, CDR1 is LGHDT and CDR2 YNNKEL (reference sequence). The receptor was derived from a woman aged 55-69 years with HTLV-1-associated myelopathy (HAM/TSP). The gene calls are TRBV3-1 and TRBJ2-1; D remains unclear. Sequencing input: PBMCs. This chain's CDR3 is CASSQVSYNEQFF. CDR3 nucleotide sequence: TGTGCCAGCAGCCAAGTTAGTTACAATGAGCAGTTCTTC.